This TCR beta chain was profiled in a study of STAT5B mutations in CD4+ large granular lymphocyte leukemia. Overall study findings and caveats: Without putative leukemic clones, patient CD4-sorted repertoires remained more clonal than healthy CD4+ repertoires. 8/27 top patient clones versus 2/35 control clones were TRBV06-family. Roughly a quarter of private leukemic clonotypes occurred rarely in other patients' non-leukemic repertoires.

The data were produced by immunoSEQ multiplex PCR, yet TCRdb's version contains in-frame clones alone and is incomplete. The sample carries about 30,000 clones, 70% to 75% recorded once. Healthy controls were blood donor buffy coats. A note on this clone: As yet, its antigen is unknown.

Germline lookup yields CDR1 DFQATT and CDR2 SNEGSKA (reference sequence). This CDR3 is built from 11 residues. Deletions cut 6 bases from V and 5 bases from J, with 9 bases between. This clonotype originated in a human donor in good health. Material: CD4+ T cells from blood buffy coats. The genes are TRBV20-1 and TRBJ2-3; D unresolved. CDR3 loop: CSARWGDTQYF. CDR3 DNA: TGCAGTGCCCGGTGGGGAGATACGCAGTATTTT.